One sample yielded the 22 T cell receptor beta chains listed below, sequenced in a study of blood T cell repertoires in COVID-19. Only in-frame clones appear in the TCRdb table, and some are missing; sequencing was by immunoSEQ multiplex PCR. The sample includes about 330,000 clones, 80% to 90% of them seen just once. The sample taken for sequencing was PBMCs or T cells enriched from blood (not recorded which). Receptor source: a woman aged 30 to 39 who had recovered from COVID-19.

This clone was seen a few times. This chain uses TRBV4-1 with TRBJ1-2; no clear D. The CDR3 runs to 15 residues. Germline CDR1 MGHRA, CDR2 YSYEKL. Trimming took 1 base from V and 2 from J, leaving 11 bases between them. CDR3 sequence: CASSQVGGSNYGYTF. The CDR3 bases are TGCGCCAGCAGCCAAGTAGGCGGCAGCAACTATGGCTACACCTTC.

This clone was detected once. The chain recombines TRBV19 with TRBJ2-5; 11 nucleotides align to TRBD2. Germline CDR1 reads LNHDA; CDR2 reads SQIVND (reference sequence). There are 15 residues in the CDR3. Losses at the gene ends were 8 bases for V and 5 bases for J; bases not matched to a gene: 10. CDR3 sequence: CASSGDSSGGETQYF. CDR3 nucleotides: TGTGCCAGTTCCGGGGATTCTAGCGGGGGGGAGACCCAGTACTTC. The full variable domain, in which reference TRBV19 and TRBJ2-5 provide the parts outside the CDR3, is DGGITQSPKYLFRKEGQNVTLSCEQNLNHDAMYWYRQDPGQGLRLIYYSQIVNDFQKGDIAEGYSVSREKKESFPLTVTSAQKNPTAFYLCASSGDSSGGETQYFGPGTRLLVL.

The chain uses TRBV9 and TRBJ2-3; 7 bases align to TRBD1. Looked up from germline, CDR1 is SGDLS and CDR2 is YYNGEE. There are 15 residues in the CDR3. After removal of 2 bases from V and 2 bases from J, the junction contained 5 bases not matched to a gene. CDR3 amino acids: CASSVTGVHTDTQYF. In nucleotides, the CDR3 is TGTGCCAGCAGCGTTACAGGGGTACACACAGATACGCAGTATTTT.

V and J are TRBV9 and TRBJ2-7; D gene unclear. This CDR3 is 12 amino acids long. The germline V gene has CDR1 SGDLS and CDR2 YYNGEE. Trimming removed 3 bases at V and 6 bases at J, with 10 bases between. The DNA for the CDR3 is TGTGCCAGCAGCGGCATCCCGGGCGAGCAGTACTTC. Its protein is CASSGIPGEQYF.

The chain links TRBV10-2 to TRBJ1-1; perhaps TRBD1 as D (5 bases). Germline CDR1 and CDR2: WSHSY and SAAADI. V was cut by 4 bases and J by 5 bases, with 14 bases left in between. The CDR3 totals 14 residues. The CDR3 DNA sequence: TGCGCCAGCAGTGCCGTAAGGGGAGGAACTGAAGCTTTCTTT. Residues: CASSAVRGGTEAFF.

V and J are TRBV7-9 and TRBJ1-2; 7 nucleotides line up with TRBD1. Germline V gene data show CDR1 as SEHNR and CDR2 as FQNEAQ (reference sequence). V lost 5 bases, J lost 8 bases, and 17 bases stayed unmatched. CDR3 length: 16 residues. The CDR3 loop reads CASSEEGQLLGVGYTF. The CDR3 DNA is TGTGCCAGCAGCGAAGAGGGACAGCTATTAGGGGTCGGCTACACCTTC.

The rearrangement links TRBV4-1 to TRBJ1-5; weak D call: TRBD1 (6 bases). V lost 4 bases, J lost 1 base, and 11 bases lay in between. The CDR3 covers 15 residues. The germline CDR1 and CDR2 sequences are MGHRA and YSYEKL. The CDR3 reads CASSPTGSSNQPQHF. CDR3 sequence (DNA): TGCGCCAGCAGCCCTACAGGGTCCAGCAATCAGCCCCAGCATTTT.

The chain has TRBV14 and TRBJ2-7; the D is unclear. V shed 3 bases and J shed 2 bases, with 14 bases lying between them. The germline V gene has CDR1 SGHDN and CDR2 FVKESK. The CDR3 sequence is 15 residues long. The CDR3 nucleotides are TGTGCCAGCAGCCAGACCGACTGGTTAACCTACGAGCAGTACTTC. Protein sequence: CASSQTDWLTYEQYF.

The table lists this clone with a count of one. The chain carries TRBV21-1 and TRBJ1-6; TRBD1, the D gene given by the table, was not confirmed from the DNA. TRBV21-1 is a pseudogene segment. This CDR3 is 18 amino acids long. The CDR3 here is CASSRTRTGGSVGSPLHF. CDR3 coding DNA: TGTGCCAGCAGCCGAACCCGGACAGGGGGCTCGGTCGGATCACCCCTCCACTTT.

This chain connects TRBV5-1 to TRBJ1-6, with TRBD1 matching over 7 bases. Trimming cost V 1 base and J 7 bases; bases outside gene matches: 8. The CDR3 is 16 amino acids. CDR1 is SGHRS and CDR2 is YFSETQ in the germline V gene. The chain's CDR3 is CASSLLGQRTNSPLHF. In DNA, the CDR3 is TGCGCCAGCAGCTTGCTGGGACAGCGGACGAATTCACCCCTCCACTTT.

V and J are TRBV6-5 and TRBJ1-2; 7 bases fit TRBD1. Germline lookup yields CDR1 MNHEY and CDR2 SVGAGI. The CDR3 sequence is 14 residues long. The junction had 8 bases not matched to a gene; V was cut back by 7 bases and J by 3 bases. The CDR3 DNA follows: TGTGCCAGCACCCCGACAGGGAACGACTATGGCTACACCTTC. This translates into CASTPTGNDYGYTF.

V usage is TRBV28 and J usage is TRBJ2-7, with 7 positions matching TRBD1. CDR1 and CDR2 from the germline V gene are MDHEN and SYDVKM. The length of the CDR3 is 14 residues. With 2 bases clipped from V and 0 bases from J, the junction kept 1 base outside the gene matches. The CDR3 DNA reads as TGTGCCAGCAGTTTAAGGGACAGCTCCTACGAGCAGTACTTC. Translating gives CASSLRDSSYEQYF.

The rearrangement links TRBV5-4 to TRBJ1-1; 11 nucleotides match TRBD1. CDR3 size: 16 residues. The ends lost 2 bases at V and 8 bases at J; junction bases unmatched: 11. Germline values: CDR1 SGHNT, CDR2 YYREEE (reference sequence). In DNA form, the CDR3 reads TGTGCCAGCAGCTTAGGGACCCGGACAGGGGGCAAAGAAGCTTTCTTT. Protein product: CASSLGTRTGGKEAFF. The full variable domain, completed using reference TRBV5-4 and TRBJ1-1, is ETGVTQSPTHLIKTRGQQVTLRCSSQSGHNTVSWYQQALGQGPQFIFQYYREEENGRGNFPPRFSGLQFPNYSSELNVNALELDDSALYLCASSLGTRTGGKEAFFGQGTRLTVV.

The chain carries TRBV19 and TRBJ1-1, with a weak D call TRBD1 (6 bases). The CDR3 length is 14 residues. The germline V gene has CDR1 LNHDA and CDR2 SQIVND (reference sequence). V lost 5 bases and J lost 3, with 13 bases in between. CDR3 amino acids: CASSSSAGDTEAFF. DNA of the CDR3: TGTGCCAGTAGTTCTTCTGCAGGGGACACTGAAGCTTTCTTT. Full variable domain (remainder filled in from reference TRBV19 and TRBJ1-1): DGGITQSPKYLFRKEGQNVTLSCEQNLNHDAMYWYRQDPGQGLRLIYYSQIVNDFQKGDIAEGYSVSREKKESFPLTVTSAQKNPTAFYLCASSSSAGDTEAFFGQGTRLTVV.

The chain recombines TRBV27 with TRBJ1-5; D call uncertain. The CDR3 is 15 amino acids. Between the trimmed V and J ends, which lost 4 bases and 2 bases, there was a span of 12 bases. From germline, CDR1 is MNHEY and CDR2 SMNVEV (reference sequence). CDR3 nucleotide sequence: TGTGCCAGCAGTTATTCCCGGGGTGGCAATCAGCCCCAGCATTTT. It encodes CASSYSRGGNQPQHF.

CDR3 sequence (DNA): TGTGCCAGCAGCTTTCCCCAGGGTCTCTACAATGAGCAGTTCTTC. This translates into CASSFPQGLYNEQFF. The V call is TRBV5-4, the J call TRBJ2-1, with D maybe TRBD1 (5 bases). The CDR3 contains 15 residues. CDR1 and CDR2 (germline): SGHNT, YYREEE (reference sequence). Trimming shortened V by 2 bases and J by 3 bases, and 12 bases separated the two germline ends.

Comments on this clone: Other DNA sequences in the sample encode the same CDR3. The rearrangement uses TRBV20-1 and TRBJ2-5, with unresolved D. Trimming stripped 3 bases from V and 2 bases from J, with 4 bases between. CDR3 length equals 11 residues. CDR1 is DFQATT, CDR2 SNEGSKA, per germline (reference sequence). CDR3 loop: CSASLQETQYF. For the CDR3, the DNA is TGCAGTGCTAGTCTTCAAGAGACCCAGTACTTC.

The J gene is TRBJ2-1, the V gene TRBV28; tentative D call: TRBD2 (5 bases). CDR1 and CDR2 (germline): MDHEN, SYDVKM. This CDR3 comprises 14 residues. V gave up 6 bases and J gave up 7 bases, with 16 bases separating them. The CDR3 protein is CASRSYGDGNEQFF. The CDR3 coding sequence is TGTGCCAGCAGGAGCTACGGGGATGGGAATGAGCAGTTCTTC.

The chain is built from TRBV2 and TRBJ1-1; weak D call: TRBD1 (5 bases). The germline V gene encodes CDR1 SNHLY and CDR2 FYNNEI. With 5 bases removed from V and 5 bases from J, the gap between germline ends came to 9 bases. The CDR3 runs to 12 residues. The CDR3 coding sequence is TGTGCCAGCAGTCAGCGGGGGACTGAAGCTTTCTTT. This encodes CASSQRGTEAFF.

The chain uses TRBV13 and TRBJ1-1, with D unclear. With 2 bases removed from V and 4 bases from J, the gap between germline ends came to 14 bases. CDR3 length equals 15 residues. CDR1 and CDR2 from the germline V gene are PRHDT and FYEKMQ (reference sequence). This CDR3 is CASSLRREVGTEAFF. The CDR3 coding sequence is TGTGCCAGCAGCTTACGTAGGGAGGTGGGCACTGAAGCTTTCTTT.

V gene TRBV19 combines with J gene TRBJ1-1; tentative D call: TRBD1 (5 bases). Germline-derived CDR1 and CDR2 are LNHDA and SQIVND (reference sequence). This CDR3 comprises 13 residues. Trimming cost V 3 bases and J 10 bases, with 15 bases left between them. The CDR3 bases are TGTGCCAGTAGTATCGGGGGTTTTACGAGAGCTTTCTTT. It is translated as CASSIGGFTRAFF. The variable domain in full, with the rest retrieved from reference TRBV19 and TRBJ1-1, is DGGITQSPKYLFRKEGQNVTLSCEQNLNHDAMYWYRQDPGQGLRLIYYSQIVNDFQKGDIAEGYSVSREKKESFPLTVTSAQKNPTAFYLCASSIGGFTRAFFGQGTRLTVV.

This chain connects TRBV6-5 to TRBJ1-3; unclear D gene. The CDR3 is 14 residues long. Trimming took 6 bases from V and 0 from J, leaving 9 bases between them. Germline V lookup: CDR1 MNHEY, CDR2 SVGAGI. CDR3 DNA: TGTGCCAGCAGGACAAGCAGCTCTGGAAACACCATATATTTT. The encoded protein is CASRTSSSGNTIYF.